This T cell receptor beta chain was recorded in a study of CXCR3-negative and CXCR3-positive naive CD8 T cells. Study-level results: CXCR3 expression dropped partially after cryopreservation, and most assays relied on fresh PBMCs.

Germline CDR1 is SGHDN and CDR2 is FVKESK. There are 14 residues in the CDR3. Turning to this clonotype: Its antigen remains unidentified.

The TRB libraries of cDNA were built by UMI-labeled 5' RACE. Reanalyzing the 5' RACE reads, TCRdb keeps one entry per CDR3 protein, without DNA. The listing records 40,000 to 45,000 distinct CDR3 sequences. The sequenced sample consisted of memory CD8+ T cells from blood. The source is a human donor in good health. Some clones in this sample may be carry-over from other donors' samples. The V call is TRBV14, the J call TRBJ2-1. CDR3 amino acids: CASSRINTFNEQFF.